This entry lists 17 T cell receptor beta chains sequenced from one sample in a study of blood T cell repertoires in COVID-19. Clones were read by immunoSEQ multiplex PCR, and TCRdb kept only the in-frame ones, dropping some. This repertoire shows about 26,000 clones, approximately 91% found once; its top ten account for over 4.5%. Material for sequencing was peripheral blood. All receptors come from a man aged 70 or older with active COVID-19.

The rearrangement links TRBV14 to TRBJ1-4, with 10 bases aligning to TRBD1. Germline loops: CDR1 SGHDN, CDR2 FVKESK. The CDR3 is 16 residues long. J was trimmed by 2 bases and V by 4 bases; bases with no gene match: 4. CDR3 in amino acids: CASSRRDRGTNEKLFF. The CDR3 DNA reads as TGTGCCAGCAGCCGTAGGGACAGGGGTACTAATGAAAAACTGTTTTTT.

The chain recombines TRBV5-6 with TRBJ2-7; 8 positions agree with TRBD1. With 4 bases clipped from V and 3 bases from J, the junction kept 6 bases outside the gene matches. This CDR3 comprises 14 residues. CDR1 is SGHDT, CDR2 YYEEEE, per germline. This CDR3 reads CASSAPTGDYEQYF. The CDR3 DNA is TGTGCCAGCAGCGCCCCGACAGGGGACTACGAGCAGTACTTC.

This chain uses TRBV10-3 with TRBJ2-1; 10 bases line up with TRBD2. CDR1 and CDR2 (germline): ENHRY, SYGVKD. The CDR3 sequence is 15 residues long. The V segment lost 5 bases and the J segment 2 bases; nucleotides outside the gene matches: 3. The CDR3 region has the DNA TGTGCCATCAGTTTAGCGGGGGGTACCTACAATGAGCAGTTCTTC. Amino acid sequence: CAISLAGGTYNEQFF.

The gene calls are TRBV5-6 and TRBJ1-1; D not certain. V shed 4 bases and J shed 3 bases, with 7 bases lying between them. Looked up from germline, CDR1 is SGHDT and CDR2 is YYEEEE. The CDR3 covers 12 residues. The CDR3 sequence is CASSRSDTEAFF. CDR3 nucleotide sequence: TGTGCCAGCAGCCGCTCGGACACTGAAGCTTTCTTT. Using reference TRBV5-6 and TRBJ1-1 for the parts outside the CDR3, the full variable domain is DAGVTQSPTHLIKTRGQQVTLRCSPKSGHDTVSWYQQALGQGPQFIFQYYEEEERQRGNFPDRFSGHQFPNYSSELNVNALLLGDSALYLCASSRSDTEAFFGQGTRLTVV.

The chain is built from TRBV7-2 and TRBJ1-2; TRBD1 matches at 8 bases. The CDR3 length is 15 residues. Germline CDR1 is SGHTA and CDR2 is FQGNSA. V shed 3 bases and J 4 bases; nucleotides not matched to a gene: 7. CDR3 nucleotide sequence: TGTGCCAGCAGCTTGAACAGGGGGGCCATCTATGGCTACACCTTC. This sequence encodes CASSLNRGAIYGYTF.

The V and J genes are TRBV19 and TRBJ2-1; D remains unclear. Per germline, CDR1 LNHDA and CDR2 SQIVND (reference sequence). The CDR3 loop spans 14 amino acids. V was cut by 3 bases and J by 6 bases, with 12 bases left in between. The CDR3 protein is CASSMRSPANEQFF. The CDR3 nucleotides read TGTGCCAGTAGTATGAGGTCCCCCGCCAATGAGCAGTTCTTC.

The chain couples TRBV19 to TRBJ1-2; possibly TRBD1 for D (6 bases). Trimming stripped 5 bases from V and 6 bases from J, with 16 bases between. This CDR3 spans 14 amino acids. Germline loops: CDR1 LNHDA, CDR2 SQIVND (reference sequence). The chain's CDR3 is CASSSLSGANGYTF. For the CDR3, the DNA is TGTGCCAGTAGTTCTTTGTCAGGGGCGAATGGCTACACCTTC.

The chain joins TRBV5-8 to TRBJ1-4, with 10 bases matching TRBD1. The ends lost 3 bases at V and 5 bases at J; junction bases unmatched: 7. Looked up from germline, CDR1 is SGHTS and CDR2 is YDEGEE. The CDR3 contains 16 residues. The CDR3, as DNA: TGTGCCAGCAGCTCTGGGCTGGGACAGGGGAATGAAAAACTGTTTTTT. As protein: CASSSGLGQGNEKLFF.

Worth noting for this clone: This same CDR3 is encoded by further DNA sequences in the sample. The V gene is TRBV7-9, the J gene TRBJ1-4; 8 nucleotides line up with TRBD1. The CDR3 runs 14 residues. V shed 3 bases, J shed 7 bases, and the junction held 4 bases outside the gene matches. Germline assignment: CDR1 SEHNR and CDR2 FQNEAQ (reference sequence). CDR3 in DNA: TGTGCCAGCAGCTTTGGACAGGGTGGTGAAAAACTGTTTTTT. The encoded protein is CASSFGQGGEKLFF. Using reference TRBV7-9 and TRBJ1-4 for the parts outside the CDR3, the full variable domain is DTGVSQNPRHKITKRGQNVTFRCDPISEHNRLYWYRQTLGQGPEFLTYFQNEAQLEKSRLLSDRFSAERPKGSFSTLEIQRTEQGDSAMYLCASSFGQGGEKLFFGSGTQLSVL.

J is TRBJ1-1 and V is TRBV5-1; 10 bases match TRBD1. V lost 4 bases and J lost 3; bases outside the gene matches: 3. CDR1 and CDR2 from the germline V gene are SGHRS and YFSETQ. The CDR3 has 14 residues. The chain's CDR3 is CASSPGTGDTEAFF. CDR3 DNA sequence: TGCGCCAGCAGCCCGGGGACAGGGGACACTGAAGCTTTCTTT.

The chain uses TRBV7-2 and TRBJ2-7, with 9 bases matching TRBD1. V gave up 5 bases and J gave up 3 bases; unmatched junction bases: 2. Germline-derived CDR1 and CDR2 are SGHTA and FQGNSA. The CDR3 spans 13 residues. CDR3 residues: CASSRDRVYEQYF. Here the CDR3 DNA reads TGTGCCAGCAGCCGGGACAGGGTCTACGAGCAGTACTTC.

The chain employs TRBV2 and TRBJ2-5; 11 nucleotides match TRBD2. The V and J ends lost 7 bases and 2 bases, in that order; junction bases with no gene match: 15. Germline loops: CDR1 SNHLY, CDR2 FYNNEI. CDR3 size: 18 residues. Here the CDR3 DNA reads TGTGCCAGCACCCAGGGCAGGCTAAGGACTAGCGGGCAAGAGACCCAGTACTTC. It translates to CASTQGRLRTSGQETQYF.

The gene calls are TRBV4-2 and TRBJ2-7, with 9 nucleotides matching TRBD1. Germline-derived CDR1 and CDR2 are LGHNA and YNFKEQ. The CDR3 is 16 residues long. V shed 0 bases, J shed 3 bases, and the junction held 6 bases outside the gene matches. CDR3 loop: CASSQEQGAGHYEQYF. The DNA for the CDR3 is TGTGCCAGCAGCCAAGAACAGGGGGCTGGGCACTACGAGCAGTACTTC.

This chain connects TRBV6-5 to TRBJ1-5, with D possibly TRBD1 on 5 matching bases. The CDR3 is 16 residues long. Germline-derived CDR1 and CDR2 are MNHEY and SVGAGI. V was cut by 2 bases and J by 3 bases, with 14 bases left in between. For the CDR3, the DNA is TGTGCCAGCAGTTACGAGGACAAAGCATCCAATCAGCCCCAGCATTTT. It codes for CASSYEDKASNQPQHF.

The chain recombines TRBV10-2 with TRBJ2-7; 7 bases are shared with TRBD1. In germline, CDR1 is WSHSY, CDR2 SAAADI. The CDR3 runs to 15 residues. V trimming: 0 bases; J trimming: 2 bases; junction bases outside the gene matches: 4. The CDR3 loop is CASSESTGSPYEQYF. DNA of the CDR3: TGCGCCAGCAGTGAGTCGACAGGGTCCCCCTACGAGCAGTACTTC.

The chain uses TRBV9 and TRBJ2-5, with D possibly TRBD1 on 6 matching bases. The CDR3 consists of 13 residues. Germline loops: CDR1 SGDLS, CDR2 YYNGEE. V lost 0 bases and J lost 5, with 8 bases in between. The CDR3 loop is CASSVAQGETQYF. CDR3 nucleotides: TGTGCCAGCAGCGTAGCCCAGGGGGAGACCCAGTACTTC.

This clone was counted once. The chain employs TRBV6-2 or TRBV6-3 and TRBJ1-3; maybe TRBD1 (5 bases). The CDR3 has 18 amino acids. V lost 0 bases to trimming and J lost 0 bases, with 15 bases between them. Per germline, CDR1 MNHEY and CDR2 SVGEGT. For the CDR3, the DNA is TGTGCCAGCAGTTACTCGTCGCAGGGCTCCAGCTCTGGAAACACCATATATTTT. Its protein is CASSYSSQGSSSGNTIYF.